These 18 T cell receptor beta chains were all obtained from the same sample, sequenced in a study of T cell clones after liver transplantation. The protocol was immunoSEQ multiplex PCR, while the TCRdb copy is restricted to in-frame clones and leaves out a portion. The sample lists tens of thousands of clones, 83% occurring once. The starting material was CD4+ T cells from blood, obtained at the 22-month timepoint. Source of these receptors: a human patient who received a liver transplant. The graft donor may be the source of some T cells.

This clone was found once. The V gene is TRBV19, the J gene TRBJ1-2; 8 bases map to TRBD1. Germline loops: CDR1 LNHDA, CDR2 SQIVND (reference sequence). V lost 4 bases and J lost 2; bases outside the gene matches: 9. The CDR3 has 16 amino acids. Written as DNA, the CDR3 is TGTGCCAGTAGTACCATCCAGGGGGCGACGAACTATGGCTACACCTTC. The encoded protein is CASSTIQGATNYGYTF.

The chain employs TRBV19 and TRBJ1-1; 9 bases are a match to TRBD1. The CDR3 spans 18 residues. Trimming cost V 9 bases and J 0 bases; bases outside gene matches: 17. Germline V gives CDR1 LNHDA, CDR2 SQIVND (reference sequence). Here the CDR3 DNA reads TGTGCCAGCAGAACGGGACAGGGCCTTTCTAAGTTGAACACTGAAGCTTTCTTT. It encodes CASRTGQGLSKLNTEAFF.

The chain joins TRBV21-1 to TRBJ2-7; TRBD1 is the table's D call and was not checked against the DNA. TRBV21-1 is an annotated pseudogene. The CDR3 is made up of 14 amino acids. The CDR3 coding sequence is TGTGCCAGCAAGCAAGGACAGCCTTCCTACGAGCAGTACTTC. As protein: CASKQGQPSYEQYF.

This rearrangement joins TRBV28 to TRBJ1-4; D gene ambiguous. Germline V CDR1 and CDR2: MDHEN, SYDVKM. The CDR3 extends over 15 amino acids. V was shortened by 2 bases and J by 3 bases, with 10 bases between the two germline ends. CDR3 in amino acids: CASSLDLASNEKLFF. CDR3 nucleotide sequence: TGTGCCAGCAGTTTAGATCTTGCGTCTAATGAAAAACTGTTTTTT.

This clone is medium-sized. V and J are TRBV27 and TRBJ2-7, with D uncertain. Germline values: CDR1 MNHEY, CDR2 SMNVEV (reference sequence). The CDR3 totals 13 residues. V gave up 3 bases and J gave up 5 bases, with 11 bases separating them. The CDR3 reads CASSFSPADEQYF. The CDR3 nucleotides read TGTGCCAGCAGTTTCTCCCCCGCCGACGAGCAGTACTTC.

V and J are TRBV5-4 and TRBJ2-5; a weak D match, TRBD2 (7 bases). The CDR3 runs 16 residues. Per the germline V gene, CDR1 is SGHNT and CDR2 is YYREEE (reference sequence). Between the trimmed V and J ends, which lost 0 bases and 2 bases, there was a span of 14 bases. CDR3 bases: TGTGCCAGCAGCTTGGGCCCGCGGGGGCCGCAAGAGACCCAGTACTTC. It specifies CASSLGPRGPQETQYF.

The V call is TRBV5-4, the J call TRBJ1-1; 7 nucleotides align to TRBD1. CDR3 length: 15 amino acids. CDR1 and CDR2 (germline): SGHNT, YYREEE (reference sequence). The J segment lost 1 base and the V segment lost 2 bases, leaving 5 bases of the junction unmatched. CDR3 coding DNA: TGTGCCAGCAGCTTCCCAGGGGGTGGGAACACTGAAGCTTTCTTT. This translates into CASSFPGGGNTEAFF.

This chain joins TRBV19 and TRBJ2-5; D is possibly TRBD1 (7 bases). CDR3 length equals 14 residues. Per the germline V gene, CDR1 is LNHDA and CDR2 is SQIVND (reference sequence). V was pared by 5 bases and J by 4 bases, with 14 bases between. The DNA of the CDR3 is TGTGCCAGTAGTCCCCAGGGGGGCCGAGAGACCCAGTACTTC. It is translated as CASSPQGGRETQYF.

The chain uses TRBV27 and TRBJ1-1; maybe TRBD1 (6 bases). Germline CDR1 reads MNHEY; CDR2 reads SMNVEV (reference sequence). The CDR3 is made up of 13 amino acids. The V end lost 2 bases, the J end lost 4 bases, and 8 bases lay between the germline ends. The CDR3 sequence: CASSLRGPTEAFF. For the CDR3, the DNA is TGTGCCAGCAGTTTACGGGGGCCCACTGAAGCTTTCTTT.

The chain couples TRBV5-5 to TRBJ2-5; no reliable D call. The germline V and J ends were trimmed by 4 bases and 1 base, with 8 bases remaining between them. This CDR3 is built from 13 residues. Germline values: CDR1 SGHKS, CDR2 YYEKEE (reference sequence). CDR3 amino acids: CASSQRIQETQYF. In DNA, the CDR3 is TGTGCCAGCAGCCAACGGATCCAAGAGACCCAGTACTTC.

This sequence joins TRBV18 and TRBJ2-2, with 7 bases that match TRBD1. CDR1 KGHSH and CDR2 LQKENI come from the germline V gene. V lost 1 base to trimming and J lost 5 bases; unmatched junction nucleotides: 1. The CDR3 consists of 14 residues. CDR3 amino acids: CASSPQDRTGELFF. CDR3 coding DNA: TGTGCCAGCTCACCACAGGACAGGACCGGGGAGCTGTTTTTT.

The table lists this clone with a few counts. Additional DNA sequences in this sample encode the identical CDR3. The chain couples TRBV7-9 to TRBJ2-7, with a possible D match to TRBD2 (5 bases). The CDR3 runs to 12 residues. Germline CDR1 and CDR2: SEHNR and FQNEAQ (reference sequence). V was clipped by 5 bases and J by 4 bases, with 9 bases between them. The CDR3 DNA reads TGTGCCAGCAGCCGGACTGTGTACGAGCAGTACTTC. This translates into CASSRTVYEQYF.

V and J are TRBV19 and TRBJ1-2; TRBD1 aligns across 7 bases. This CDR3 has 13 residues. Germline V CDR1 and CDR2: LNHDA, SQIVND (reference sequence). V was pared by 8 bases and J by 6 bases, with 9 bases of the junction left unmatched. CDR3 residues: CASLLTGRHGYTF. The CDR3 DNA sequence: TGTGCCAGTTTGTTGACAGGGCGCCATGGCTACACCTTC. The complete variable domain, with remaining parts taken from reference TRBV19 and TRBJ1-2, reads DGGITQSPKYLFRKEGQNVTLSCEQNLNHDAMYWYRQDPGQGLRLIYYSQIVNDFQKGDIAEGYSVSREKKESFPLTVTSAQKNPTAFYLCASLLTGRHGYTFGSGTRLTVV.

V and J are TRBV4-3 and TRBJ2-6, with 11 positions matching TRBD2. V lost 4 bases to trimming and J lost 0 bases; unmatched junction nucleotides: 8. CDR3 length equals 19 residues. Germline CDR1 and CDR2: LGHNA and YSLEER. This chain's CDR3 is CASSPVLAGGYSGANVLTF. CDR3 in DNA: TGCGCCAGCAGCCCCGTTCTAGCGGGAGGTTACTCTGGGGCCAACGTCCTGACTTTC.

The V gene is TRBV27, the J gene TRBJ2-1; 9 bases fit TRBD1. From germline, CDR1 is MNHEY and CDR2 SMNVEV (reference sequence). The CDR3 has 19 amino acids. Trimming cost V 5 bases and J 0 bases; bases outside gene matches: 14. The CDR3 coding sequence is TGTGCCAGCAGTCGGATGTCCGGGACAGGGTCCACCTCCTACAATGAGCAGTTCTTC. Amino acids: CASSRMSGTGSTSYNEQFF.

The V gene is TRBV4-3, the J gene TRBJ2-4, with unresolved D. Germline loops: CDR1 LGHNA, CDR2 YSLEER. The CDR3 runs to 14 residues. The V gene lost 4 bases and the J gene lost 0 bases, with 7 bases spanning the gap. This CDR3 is CASSLTLAKNIQYF. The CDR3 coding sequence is TGCGCCAGCAGCCTCACATTAGCCAAAAACATTCAGTACTTC.

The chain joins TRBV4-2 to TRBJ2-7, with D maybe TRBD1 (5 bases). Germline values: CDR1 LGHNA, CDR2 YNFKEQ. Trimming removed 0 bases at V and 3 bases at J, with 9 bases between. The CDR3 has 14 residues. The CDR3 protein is CASSQERGSYEQYF. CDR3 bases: TGTGCCAGCAGCCAAGAAAGGGGAAGCTACGAGCAGTACTTC.

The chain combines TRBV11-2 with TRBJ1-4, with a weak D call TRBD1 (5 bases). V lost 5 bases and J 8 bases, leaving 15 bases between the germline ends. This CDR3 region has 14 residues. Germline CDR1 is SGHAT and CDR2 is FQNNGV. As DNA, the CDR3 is TGTGCCAGCAGCCTCCCCGGGACTTGGGAAAAACTGTTTTTT. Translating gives CASSLPGTWEKLFF.